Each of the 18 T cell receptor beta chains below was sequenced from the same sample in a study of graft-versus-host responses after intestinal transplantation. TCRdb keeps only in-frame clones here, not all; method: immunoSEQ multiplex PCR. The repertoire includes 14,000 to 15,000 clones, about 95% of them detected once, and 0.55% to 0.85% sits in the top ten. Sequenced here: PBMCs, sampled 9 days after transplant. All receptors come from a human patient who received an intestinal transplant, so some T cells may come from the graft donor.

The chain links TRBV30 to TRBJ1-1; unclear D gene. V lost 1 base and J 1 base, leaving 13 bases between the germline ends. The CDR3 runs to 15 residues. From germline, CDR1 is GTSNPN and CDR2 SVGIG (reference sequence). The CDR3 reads CAWSAPWVGNTEAFF. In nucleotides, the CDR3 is TGTGCCTGGAGTGCCCCCTGGGTAGGGAACACTGAAGCTTTCTTT.

CDR3 amino acids: CASGGGGLSYEQYF. CDR3 in DNA: TGTGCCAGTGGAGGAGGGGGTCTTTCCTACGAGCAGTACTTC. V and J are TRBV2 and TRBJ2-7; the D gene could be TRBD1 or TRBD2 (6 bases each). This CDR3 spans 14 amino acids. Per the germline V gene, CDR1 is SNHLY and CDR2 is FYNNEI. The germline V and J ends were trimmed by 9 bases and 1 base, with 16 bases remaining between them.

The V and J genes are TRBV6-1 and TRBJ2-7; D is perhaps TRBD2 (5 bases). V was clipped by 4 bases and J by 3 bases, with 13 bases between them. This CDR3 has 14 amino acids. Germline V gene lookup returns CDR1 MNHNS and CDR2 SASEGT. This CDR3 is CASSGRTADYEQYF. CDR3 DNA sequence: TGTGCCAGCAGTGGGAGGACGGCCGACTACGAGCAGTACTTC.

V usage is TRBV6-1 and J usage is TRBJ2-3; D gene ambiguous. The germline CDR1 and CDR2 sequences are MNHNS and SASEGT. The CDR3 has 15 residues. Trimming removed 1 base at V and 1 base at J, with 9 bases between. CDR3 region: CASSEGLAGTDTQYF. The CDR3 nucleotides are TGTGCCAGCAGTGAAGGGTTAGCCGGCACAGATACGCAGTATTTT.

The DNA for the CDR3 is TGCAGTGCCATAGGCTACAATGAGCAGTTCTTC. It specifies CSAIGYNEQFF. The V call is TRBV20-1, the J call TRBJ2-1; unclear D gene. From germline, CDR1 is DFQATT and CDR2 SNEGSKA (reference sequence). The CDR3 runs 11 residues. The V end lost 6 bases, the J end lost 3 bases, and 6 bases lay between the germline ends.

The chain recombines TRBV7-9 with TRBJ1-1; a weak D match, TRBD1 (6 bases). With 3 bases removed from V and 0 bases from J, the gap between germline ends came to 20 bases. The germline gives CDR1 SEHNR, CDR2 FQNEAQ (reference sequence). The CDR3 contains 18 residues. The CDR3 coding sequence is TGTGCCAGCAGCTTTCCCCCAAGCAGGGGCCGGGTGAACACTGAAGCTTTCTTT. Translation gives CASSFPPSRGRVNTEAFF.

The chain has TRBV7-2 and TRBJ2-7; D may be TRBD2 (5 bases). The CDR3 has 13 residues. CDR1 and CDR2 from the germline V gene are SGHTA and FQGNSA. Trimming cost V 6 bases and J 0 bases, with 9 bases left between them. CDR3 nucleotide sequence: TGTGCCAGCAGGGACGGGAACTCCTACGAGCAGTACTTC. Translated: CASRDGNSYEQYF. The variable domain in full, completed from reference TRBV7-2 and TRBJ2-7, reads GAGVSQSPSNKVTEKGKDVELRCDPISGHTALYWYRQSLGQGLEFLIYFQGNSAPDKSGLPSDRFSAERTGGSVSTLTIQRTQQEDSAVYLCASRDGNSYEQYFGPGTRLTVT.

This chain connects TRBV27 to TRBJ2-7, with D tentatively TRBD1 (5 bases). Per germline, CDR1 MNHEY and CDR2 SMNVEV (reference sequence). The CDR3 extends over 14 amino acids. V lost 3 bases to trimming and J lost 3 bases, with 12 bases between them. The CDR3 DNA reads TGTGCCAGCAGTTTTGGGCAGGGTATCTACGAGCAGTACTTC. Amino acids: CASSFGQGIYEQYF.

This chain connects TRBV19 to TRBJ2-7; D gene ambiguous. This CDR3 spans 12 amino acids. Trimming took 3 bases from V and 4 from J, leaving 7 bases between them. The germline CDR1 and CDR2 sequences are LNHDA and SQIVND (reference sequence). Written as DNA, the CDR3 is TGTGCCAGTAGTATTTCACCTTACGAGCAGTACTTC. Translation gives CASSISPYEQYF. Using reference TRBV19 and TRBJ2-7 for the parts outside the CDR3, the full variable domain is DGGITQSPKYLFRKEGQNVTLSCEQNLNHDAMYWYRQDPGQGLRLIYYSQIVNDFQKGDIAEGYSVSREKKESFPLTVTSAQKNPTAFYLCASSISPYEQYFGPGTRLTVT.

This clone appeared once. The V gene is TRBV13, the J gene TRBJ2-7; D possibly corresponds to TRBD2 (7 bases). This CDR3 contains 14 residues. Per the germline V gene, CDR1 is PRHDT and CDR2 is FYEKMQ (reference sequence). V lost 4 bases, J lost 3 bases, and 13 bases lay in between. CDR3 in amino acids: CASSSQGRGYEQYF. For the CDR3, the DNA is TGTGCCAGCAGCTCCCAGGGGAGGGGCTACGAGCAGTACTTC.

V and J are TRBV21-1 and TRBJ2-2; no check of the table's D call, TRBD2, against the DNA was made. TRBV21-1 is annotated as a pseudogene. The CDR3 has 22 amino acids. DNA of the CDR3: TGTGCCAGCAGCAAAGCGCTTTATCAAAAGACTAGCGGGAGTATGGGCACCGGGGAGCTGTTTTTT. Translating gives CASSKALYQKTSGSMGTGELFF.

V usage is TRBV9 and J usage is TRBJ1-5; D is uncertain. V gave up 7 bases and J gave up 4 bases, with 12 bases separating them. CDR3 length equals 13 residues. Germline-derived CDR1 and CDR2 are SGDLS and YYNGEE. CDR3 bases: TGTGCCAGCGTTTGCAGCGAAAATCAGCCCCAGCATTTT. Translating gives CASVCSENQPQHF.

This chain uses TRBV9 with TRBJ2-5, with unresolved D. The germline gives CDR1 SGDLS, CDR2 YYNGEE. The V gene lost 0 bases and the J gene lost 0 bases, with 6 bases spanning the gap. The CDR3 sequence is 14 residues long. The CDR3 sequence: CASSVAVYQETQYF. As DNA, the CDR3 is TGTGCCAGCAGCGTAGCCGTGTACCAAGAGACCCAGTACTTC.

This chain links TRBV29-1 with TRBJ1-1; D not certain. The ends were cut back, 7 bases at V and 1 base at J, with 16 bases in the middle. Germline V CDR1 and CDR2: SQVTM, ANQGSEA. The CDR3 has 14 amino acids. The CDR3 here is CSARRGGTNTEAFF. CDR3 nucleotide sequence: TGCAGCGCCCGACGGGGAGGAACGAACACTGAAGCTTTCTTT.

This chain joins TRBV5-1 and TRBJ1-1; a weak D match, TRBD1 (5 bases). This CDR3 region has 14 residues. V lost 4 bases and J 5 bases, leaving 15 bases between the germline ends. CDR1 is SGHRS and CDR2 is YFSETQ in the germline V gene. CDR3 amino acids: CASSLGGGGTEAFF. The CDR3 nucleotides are TGCGCCAGCAGCCTGGGCGGGGGGGGAACTGAAGCTTTCTTT.

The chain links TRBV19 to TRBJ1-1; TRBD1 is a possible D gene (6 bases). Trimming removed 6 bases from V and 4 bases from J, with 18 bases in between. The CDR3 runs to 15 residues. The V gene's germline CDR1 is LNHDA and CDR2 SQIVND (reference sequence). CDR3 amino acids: CASSPGQQEGTEAFF. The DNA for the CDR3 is TGTGCCAGTAGCCCCGGACAGCAGGAGGGCACTGAAGCTTTCTTT.

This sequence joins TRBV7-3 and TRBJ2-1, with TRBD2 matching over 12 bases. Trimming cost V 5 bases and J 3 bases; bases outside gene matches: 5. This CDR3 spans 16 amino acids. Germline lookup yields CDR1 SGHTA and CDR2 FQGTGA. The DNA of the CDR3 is TGTGCCAGCAGCCCACTAGCGGGAGGAAACTACAATGAGCAGTTCTTC. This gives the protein CASSPLAGGNYNEQFF.

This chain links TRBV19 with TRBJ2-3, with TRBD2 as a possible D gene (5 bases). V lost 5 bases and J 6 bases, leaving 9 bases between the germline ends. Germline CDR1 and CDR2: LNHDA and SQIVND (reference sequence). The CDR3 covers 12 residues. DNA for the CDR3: TGTGCCAGTAGTCGGGGTGGGGATACGCAGTATTTT. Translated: CASSRGGDTQYF.